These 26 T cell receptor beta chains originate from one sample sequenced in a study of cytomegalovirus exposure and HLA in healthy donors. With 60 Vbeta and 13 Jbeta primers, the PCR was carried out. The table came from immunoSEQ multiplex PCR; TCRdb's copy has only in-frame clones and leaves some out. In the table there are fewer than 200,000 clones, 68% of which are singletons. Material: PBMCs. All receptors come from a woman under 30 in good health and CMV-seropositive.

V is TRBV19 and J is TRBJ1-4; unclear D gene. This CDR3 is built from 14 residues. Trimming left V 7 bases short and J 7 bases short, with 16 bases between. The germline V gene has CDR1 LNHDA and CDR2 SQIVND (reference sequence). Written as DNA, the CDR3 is TGTGCCAGTAACTTCAATGACTGGAGTGAAAAACTGTTTTTT. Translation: CASNFNDWSEKLFF. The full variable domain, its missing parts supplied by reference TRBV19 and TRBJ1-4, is DGGITQSPKYLFRKEGQNVTLSCEQNLNHDAMYWYRQDPGQGLRLIYYSQIVNDFQKGDIAEGYSVSREKKESFPLTVTSAQKNPTAFYLCASNFNDWSEKLFFGSGTQLSVL.

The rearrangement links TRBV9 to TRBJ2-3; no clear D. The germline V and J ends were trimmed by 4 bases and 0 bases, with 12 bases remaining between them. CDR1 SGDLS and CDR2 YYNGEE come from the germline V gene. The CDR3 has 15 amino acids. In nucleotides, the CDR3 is TGTGCCAGCAGCCCCGCGAGTTATAGCACAGATACGCAGTATTTT. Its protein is CASSPASYSTDTQYF.

CDR3 sequence reads: CASSLTGPWGDQPQHF. In nucleotides, the CDR3 is TGTGCCAGCAGTTTAACGGGCCCTTGGGGAGATCAGCCCCAGCATTTT. The chain carries TRBV27 and TRBJ1-5; the D is unclear. CDR3 length: 16 residues. Trimming removed 2 bases at V and 5 bases at J, with 16 bases between. Germline V CDR1 and CDR2: MNHEY, SMNVEV (reference sequence).

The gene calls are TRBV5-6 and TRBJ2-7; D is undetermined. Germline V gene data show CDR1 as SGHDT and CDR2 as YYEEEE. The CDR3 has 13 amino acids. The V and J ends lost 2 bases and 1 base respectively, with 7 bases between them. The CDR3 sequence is CASSFYGSYEQYF. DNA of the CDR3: TGTGCCAGCAGCTTTTACGGTTCCTACGAGCAGTACTTC.

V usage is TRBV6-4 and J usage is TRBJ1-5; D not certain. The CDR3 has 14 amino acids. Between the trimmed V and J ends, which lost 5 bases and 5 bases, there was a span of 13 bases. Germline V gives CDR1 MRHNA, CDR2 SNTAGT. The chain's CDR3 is CASSNAGWDQPQHF. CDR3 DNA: TGTGCCAGCAGTAATGCGGGATGGGATCAGCCCCAGCATTTT.

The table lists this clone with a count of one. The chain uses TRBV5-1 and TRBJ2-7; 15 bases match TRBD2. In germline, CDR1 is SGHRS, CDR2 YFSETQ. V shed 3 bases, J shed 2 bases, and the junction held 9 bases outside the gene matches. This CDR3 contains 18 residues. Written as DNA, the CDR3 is TGCGCCAGCAGCTGGAAGTCCGGGACTAGCGGGGGGACCTACGAGCAGTACTTC. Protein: CASSWKSGTSGGTYEQYF.

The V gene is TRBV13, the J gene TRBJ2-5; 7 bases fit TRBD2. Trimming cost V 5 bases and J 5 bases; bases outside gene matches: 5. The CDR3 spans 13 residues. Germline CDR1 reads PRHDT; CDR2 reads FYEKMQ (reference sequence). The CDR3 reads CASSRGLGETQYF. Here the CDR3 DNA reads TGTGCCAGCAGCCGAGGACTAGGGGAGACCCAGTACTTC.

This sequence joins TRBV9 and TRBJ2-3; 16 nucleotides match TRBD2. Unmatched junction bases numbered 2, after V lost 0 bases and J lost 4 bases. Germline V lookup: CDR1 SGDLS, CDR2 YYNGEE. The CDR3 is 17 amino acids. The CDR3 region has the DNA TGTGCCAGCAGCGTAGAGGGACTAGCGGGGGGGTCAGATACGCAGTATTTT. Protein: CASSVEGLAGGSDTQYF.

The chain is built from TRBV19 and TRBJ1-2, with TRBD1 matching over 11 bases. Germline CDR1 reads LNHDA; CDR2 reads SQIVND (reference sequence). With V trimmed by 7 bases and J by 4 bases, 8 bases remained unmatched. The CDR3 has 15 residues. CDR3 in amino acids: CASMRDRGLSYGYTF. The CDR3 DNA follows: TGTGCCAGTATGAGGGACAGGGGGTTAAGCTATGGCTACACCTTC.

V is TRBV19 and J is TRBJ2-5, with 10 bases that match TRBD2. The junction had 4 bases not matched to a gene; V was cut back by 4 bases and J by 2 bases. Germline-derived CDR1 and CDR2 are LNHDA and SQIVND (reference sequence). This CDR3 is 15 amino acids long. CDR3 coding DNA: TGTGCCAGTAGTAACTGGACTAGCGGTCAAGAGACCCAGTACTTC. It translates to CASSNWTSGQETQYF.

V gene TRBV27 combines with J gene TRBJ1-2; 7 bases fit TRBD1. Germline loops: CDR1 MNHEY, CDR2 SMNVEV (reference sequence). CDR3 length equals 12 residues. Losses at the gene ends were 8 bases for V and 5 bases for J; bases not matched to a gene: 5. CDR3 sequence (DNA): TGTGCCAGCGGGGACAGTTTGTATGGCTACACCTTC. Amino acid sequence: CASGDSLYGYTF.

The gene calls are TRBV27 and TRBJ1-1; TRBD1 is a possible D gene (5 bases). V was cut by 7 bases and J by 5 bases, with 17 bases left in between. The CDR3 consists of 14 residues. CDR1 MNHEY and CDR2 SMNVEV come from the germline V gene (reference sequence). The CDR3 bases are TGTGCCAGCACCTTGCAGGGAGGTAGTACTGAAGCTTTCTTT. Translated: CASTLQGGSTEAFF.

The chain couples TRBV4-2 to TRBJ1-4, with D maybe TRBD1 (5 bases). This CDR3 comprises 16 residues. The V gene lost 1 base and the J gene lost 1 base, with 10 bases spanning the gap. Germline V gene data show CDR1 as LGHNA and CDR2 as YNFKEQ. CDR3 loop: CASSQALRETNEKLFF. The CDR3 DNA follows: TGTGCCAGCAGCCAAGCCCTCAGGGAAACTAATGAAAAACTGTTTTTT.

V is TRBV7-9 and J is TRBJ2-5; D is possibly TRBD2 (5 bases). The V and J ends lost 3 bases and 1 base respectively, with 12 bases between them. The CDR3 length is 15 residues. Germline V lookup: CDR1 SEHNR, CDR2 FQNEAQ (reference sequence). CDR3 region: CASSFSSSAQETQYF. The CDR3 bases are TGTGCCAGCAGCTTTTCTAGCAGTGCCCAAGAGACCCAGTACTTC. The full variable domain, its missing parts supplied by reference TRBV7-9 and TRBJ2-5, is DTGVSQNPRHKITKRGQNVTFRCDPISEHNRLYWYRQTLGQGPEFLTYFQNEAQLEKSRLLSDRFSAERPKGSFSTLEIQRTEQGDSAMYLCASSFSSSAQETQYFGPGTRLLVL.

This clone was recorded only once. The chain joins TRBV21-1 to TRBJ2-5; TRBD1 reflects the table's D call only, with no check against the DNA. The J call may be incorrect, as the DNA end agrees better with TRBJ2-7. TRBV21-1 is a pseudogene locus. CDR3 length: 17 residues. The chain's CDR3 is CASSKATRTAFTYEQYF. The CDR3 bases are TGTGCCAGCAGCAAAGCAACCCGGACAGCCTTTACCTACGAGCAGTACTTC.

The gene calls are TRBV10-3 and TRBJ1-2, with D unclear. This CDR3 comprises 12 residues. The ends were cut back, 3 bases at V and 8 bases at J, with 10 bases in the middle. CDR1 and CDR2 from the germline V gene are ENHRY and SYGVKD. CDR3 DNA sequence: TGTGCCATCAGTGACTACTCTTGGGGCTACACCTTC. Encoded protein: CAISDYSWGYTF.

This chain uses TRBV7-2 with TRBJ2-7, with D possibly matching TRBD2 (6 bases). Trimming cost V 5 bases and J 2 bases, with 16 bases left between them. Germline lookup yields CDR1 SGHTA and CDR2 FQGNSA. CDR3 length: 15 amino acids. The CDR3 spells CASSKEGHPTYEQYF. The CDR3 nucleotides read TGTGCCAGCAGCAAGGAGGGCCATCCCACCTACGAGCAGTACTTC. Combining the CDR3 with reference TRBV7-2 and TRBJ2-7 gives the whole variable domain GAGVSQSPSNKVTEKGKDVELRCDPISGHTALYWYRQSLGQGLEFLIYFQGNSAPDKSGLPSDRFSAERTGGSVSTLTIQRTQQEDSAVYLCASSKEGHPTYEQYFGPGTRLTVT.

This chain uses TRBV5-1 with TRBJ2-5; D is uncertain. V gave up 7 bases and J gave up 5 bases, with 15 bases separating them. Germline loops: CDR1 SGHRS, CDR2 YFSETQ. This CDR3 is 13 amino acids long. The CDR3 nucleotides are TGCGCCAGCCGCCTTTCAGTCTCGGAGACCCAGTACTTC. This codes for CASRLSVSETQYF.

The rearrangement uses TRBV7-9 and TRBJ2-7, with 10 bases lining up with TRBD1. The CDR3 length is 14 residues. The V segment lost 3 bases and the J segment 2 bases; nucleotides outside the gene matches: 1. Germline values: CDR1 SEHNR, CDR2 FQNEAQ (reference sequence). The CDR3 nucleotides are TGTGCCAGCAGCTTTGGGACAGGGGCCTACGAGCAGTACTTC. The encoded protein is CASSFGTGAYEQYF.

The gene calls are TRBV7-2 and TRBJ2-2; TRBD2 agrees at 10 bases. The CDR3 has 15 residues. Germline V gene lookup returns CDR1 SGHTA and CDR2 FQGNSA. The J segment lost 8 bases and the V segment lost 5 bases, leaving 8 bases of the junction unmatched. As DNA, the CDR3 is TGTGCCAGCAGCATACCGGGACTAGCGTCGGGGGAGCTGTTTTTT. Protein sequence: CASSIPGLASGELFF. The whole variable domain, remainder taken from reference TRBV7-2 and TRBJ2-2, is GAGVSQSPSNKVTEKGKDVELRCDPISGHTALYWYRQSLGQGLEFLIYFQGNSAPDKSGLPSDRFSAERTGGSVSTLTIQRTQQEDSAVYLCASSIPGLASGELFFGEGSRLTVL.

The DNA of the CDR3 is TGTGCCAGCTCAGTTAGCCTTCGACTAGACGGCAATGAGCAGTTCTTC. It translates to CASSVSLRLDGNEQFF. This chain links TRBV18 with TRBJ2-1, with D possibly matching TRBD2 (6 bases). Germline CDR1 KGHSH, CDR2 LQKENI. V was clipped by 5 bases and J by 6 bases, with 20 bases between them. The CDR3 has 16 residues.

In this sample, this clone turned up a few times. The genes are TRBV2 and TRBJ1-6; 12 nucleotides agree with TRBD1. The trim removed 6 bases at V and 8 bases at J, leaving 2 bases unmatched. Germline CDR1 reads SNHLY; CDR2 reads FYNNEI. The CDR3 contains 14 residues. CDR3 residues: CASRGQGAYSPLHF. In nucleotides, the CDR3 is TGTGCCAGCAGGGGACAGGGGGCGTATTCACCCCTCCACTTT.

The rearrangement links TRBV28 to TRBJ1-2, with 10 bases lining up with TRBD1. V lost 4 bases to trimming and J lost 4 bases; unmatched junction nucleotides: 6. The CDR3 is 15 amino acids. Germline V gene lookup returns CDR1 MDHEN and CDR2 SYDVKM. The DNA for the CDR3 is TGTGCCAGCAGTTCACTGACAGGGGGCGGCTATGGCTACACCTTC. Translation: CASSSLTGGGYGYTF.

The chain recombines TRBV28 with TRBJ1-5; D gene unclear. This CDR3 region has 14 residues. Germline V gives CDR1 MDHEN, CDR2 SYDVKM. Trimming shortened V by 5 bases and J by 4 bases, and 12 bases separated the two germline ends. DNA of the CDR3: TGTGCCAGCAGTCCTCTCGAGTGGAATCAGCCCCAGCATTTT. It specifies CASSPLEWNQPQHF.

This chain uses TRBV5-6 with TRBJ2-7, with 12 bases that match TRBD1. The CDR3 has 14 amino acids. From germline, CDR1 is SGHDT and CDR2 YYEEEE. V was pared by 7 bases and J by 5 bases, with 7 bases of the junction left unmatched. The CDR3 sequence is CASEGTGGYDEQYF. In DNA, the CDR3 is TGTGCCAGCGAGGGGACAGGGGGCTACGACGAGCAGTACTTC.

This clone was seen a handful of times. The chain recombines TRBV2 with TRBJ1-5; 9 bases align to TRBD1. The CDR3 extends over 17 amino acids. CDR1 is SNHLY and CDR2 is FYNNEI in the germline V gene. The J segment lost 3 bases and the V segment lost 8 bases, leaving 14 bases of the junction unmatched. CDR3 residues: CASVGTGFSNPNQPQHF. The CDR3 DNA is TGTGCCAGCGTTGGGACAGGGTTCTCGAATCCCAATCAGCCCCAGCATTTT.